The subject of this entry is one T cell receptor beta chain. The table lists this clonotype with a few counts. The specificity of this receptor is unknown. Nothing much larger sits one base from this clone, and base qualities are not available. These data come from a study of T cells in Graves' hyperthyroidism and ophthalmopathy (dated by TCRdb to between 2017 and 2020). The study in broad terms: Peripheral blood samples were taken at initial diagnosis, before any treatment was given. To identify TCR V-J signatures that set the groups apart, the researchers used a discovery cohort of about a hundred patients, made up of 40 to 45 with Graves' ophthalmopathy and about 55 with stable Graves' hyperthyroidism. Prospective prediction of ophthalmopathy was tested in an independent validation cohort consisting of 18 hyperthyroidism patients and some 16 patients who later progressed to ophthalmopathy. The roughly 100 discovery patients were divided at random into training and test sets in a 7:3 ratio. Thyroid tissue and blood T-cell repertoires from six Graves' hyperthyroidism patients were also compared in the study. After sampling, hyperthyroidism patients received methimazole starting at 30 mg daily, and ophthalmopathy patients received high-dose intravenous methylprednisolone. TCR Vbeta CDR3 sequencing of 130 to 150 peripheral blood samples (roughly 43 ophthalmopathy, over 70 hyperthyroidism and approximately 17 progressor patients) is reported in the paper. Overall study outcomes, separate from this receptor: In cross-validation, a model built on a 13 V-J signature told ophthalmopathy apart from stable hyperthyroidism with approximately 90% sensitivity and 81% to 82% specificity, and in testing the same model reached 80%/75%. Most expanded thyroid clonotypes (frequency above 0.001) were also detected in blood, a finding suggesting that blood repertoires may reflect thyroid immune responses. Sample size was not statistically predetermined, and investigators were not blinded to group allocation. In validation, the model predicted progression to ophthalmopathy with 65% to 71% sensitivity and roughly 72% specificity, a median of about 6 months before onset.

Amplification of TCR beta CDR3 regions was carried out from RNA transcripts. The first round of RT-PCR for the TCR CDR3 was performed with the HTBI primer set and the Qiagen OneStep RT-PCR kit. The libraries were constructed in a second round of multiplex PCR and then size-selected and purified. Libraries were sequenced paired-end with 100 bp reads on an Illumina HiSeq2000. Per the original workflow: Raw data were processed with SOAPnuke, discarding reads with adapters, uncalled bases, mean Phred below 15, or no exact constant-primer or identifier match. High-quality paired reads were merged using COPE v1.2.5, and each unique nucleotide sequence was defined as a clonotype. MiTCR v1.1 was used to align the clonotypes against IMGT TRBV, TRBD and TRBJ reference segments. Analysis was restricted to V-J combinations with a frequency above 0.0001, which covered about 99% of repertoires. A TCS score was defined as the ratio between F50 (clonal expansion) and ExV (chaos), using BLOSUM62-based TCRdist between CDR3 peptides within each V-J. Welch's t-statistics and random forest reduced around 520 V-J features to 13, which were used in a naive Bayes classifier (R e1071). TCRdb took the public reads, trimmed them with fastp at Q25, ran MiXCR for clone calling and kept in-frame beta chains. Here each entry gathers all rows of one CDR3 protein and keeps the most common genes and DNA. The V and J calls come from TCRdb's annotation, not from the publication. The sample table contains roughly 740,000 distinct CDR3 sequences; only one count was recorded for 15% to 20% of them. Approximately 8.4% of the sample belongs to the ten largest clones.

Stable Graves' hyperthyroidism was defined as the absence of progression to ophthalmopathy over 18 months of follow-up. The hyperthyroidism patients were between 18 and 65 years old and newly diagnosed, with a disease duration of less than 2 months. The study excluded patients with uncontrolled infections, other autoimmune diseases, pregnancy or lactation. Diagnoses were based on clinical symptoms, serum thyroxine and TRAb, thyroid ultrasound and orbital computed tomography. Ficoll-Paque density gradient centrifugation was used to isolate PBMCs from around 10 ml of fresh peripheral blood. Trizol reagent was used to extract total RNA, and RNA quality was then checked on an Agilent 2100 Bioanalyzer. The germline V end is reduced by 5 bases and the J end by 6 bases; junction bases left unmatched: 7. In the germline V gene, CDR1 corresponds to SGHTA and CDR2 to FQGTGA. There are 14 amino acids in the CDR3, from cysteine to phenylalanine inclusive. Only the CDR3 part of the read is kept: 42 bases, read in frame from the first base.

This TCR was recovered from a man in his late teens or twenties with Graves' hyperthyroidism. The receptor chain draws on TRBV7-3 and TRBJ1-1; the central 9 bases match TRBD1. Specimen: blood. In nucleotides, the sequence is TGTGCCAGCAGCCCTATAACAGGGGGCTCTGAAGCTTTCTTT. It codes for CASSPITGGSEAFF.